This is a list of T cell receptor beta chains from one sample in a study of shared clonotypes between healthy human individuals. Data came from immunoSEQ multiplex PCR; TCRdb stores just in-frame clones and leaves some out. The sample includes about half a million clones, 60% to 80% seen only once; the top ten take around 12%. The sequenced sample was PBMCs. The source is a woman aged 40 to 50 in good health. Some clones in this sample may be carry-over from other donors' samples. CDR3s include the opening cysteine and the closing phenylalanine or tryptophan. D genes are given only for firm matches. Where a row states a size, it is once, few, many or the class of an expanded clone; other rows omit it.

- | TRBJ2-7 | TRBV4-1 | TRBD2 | CASSQQVAGAGHEQYF | TGCGCCAGCAGCCAGCAGGTAGCGGGAGCCGGCCACGAGCAGTACTTC
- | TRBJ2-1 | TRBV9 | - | CASSVGDPSYNEQFF | TGTGCCAGCAGCGTCGGGGACCCCTCCTACAATGAGCAGTTCTTC
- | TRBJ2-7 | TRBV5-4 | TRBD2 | CASSRGTSYEQYF | TGTGCCAGCAGCAGAGGGACTAGCTACGAGCAGTACTTC
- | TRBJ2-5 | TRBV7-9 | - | CASSLERAGQETQYF | TGTGCCAGCAGCTTAGAACGTGCGGGACAAGAGACCCAGTACTTC
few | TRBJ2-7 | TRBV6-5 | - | CASSYTATYEQYF | TGTGCCAGCAGTTATACGGCGACCTACGAGCAGTACTTC
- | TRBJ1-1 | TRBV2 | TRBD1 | CASSDSRGFAEAFF | TGTGCCAGCAGTGATTCCAGGGGGTTCGCTGAAGCTTTCTTT
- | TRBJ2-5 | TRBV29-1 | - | CSVDTGQETQYF | TGCAGCGTTGACACAGGCCAAGAGACCCAGTACTTC
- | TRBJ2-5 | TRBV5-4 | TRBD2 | CASSSGLAGATTETQYF | TGTGCCAGCAGCTCGGGACTAGCGGGCGCCACGACGGAGACCCAGTACTTC
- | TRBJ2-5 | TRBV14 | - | CASSQDRGRHGKYF | TGTGCCAGCAGCCAAGATCGGGGACGACATGGGAAGTACTTC
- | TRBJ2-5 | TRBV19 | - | CASSITRQETQYF | TGTGCCAGTAGTATCACTCGCCAAGAGACCCAGTACTTC
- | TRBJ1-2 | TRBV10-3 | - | CAISGPYGYTF | TGTGCCATCAGTGGCCCCTATGGCTACACCTTC
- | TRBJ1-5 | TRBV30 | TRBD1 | CAWETGGNQPQHF | TGTGCCTGGGAGACAGGGGGGAATCAGCCCCAGCATTTT
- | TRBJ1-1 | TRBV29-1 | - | CSVVAAGQNTEAFF | TGCAGCGTTGTAGCTGCGGGTCAGAACACTGAAGCTTTCTTT
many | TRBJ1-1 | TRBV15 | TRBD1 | CATSREGDSEAFF | TGTGCCACCAGCAGAGAAGGGGACAGTGAAGCTTTCTTT
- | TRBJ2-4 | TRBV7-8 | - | CASSNRDAEAKNIQYF | TGTGCCAGCAGCAACCGGGACGCAGAAGCCAAAAACATTCAGTACTTC
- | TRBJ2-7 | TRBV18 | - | CASSPRRQGVSYEQYF | TGTGCCAGCTCACCACGTAGGCAGGGTGTATCCTACGAGCAGTACTTC
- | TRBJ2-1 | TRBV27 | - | CASSTPYNEQFF | TGTGCCAGCAGTACCCCCTACAATGAGCAGTTCTTC
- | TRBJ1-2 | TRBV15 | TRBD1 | CATSRLGQGADYGYTF | TGTGCCACCAGCAGGTTGGGACAGGGGGCCGACTATGGCTACACCTTC
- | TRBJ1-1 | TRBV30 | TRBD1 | CAWSPLRGLETEAFF | TGTGCCTGGAGCCCGTTAAGGGGGCTAGAAACTGAAGCTTTCTTT
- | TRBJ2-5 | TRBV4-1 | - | CASSQDWETQYF | TGCGCCAGCAGCCAAGACTGGGAGACCCAGTACTTC
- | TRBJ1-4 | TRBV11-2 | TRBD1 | CASSTHRGQGEKLFF | TGTGCCAGCAGCACACACAGGGGACAAGGTGAAAAACTGTTTTTT
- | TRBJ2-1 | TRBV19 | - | CASSLLASEQFF | TGTGCCAGTAGCCTCCTAGCGAGTGAGCAGTTCTTC
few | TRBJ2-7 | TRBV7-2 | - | CASSLGGVSEQYF | TGTGCCAGCAGCTTAGGAGGGGTTAGCGAGCAGTACTTC
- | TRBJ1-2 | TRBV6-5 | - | CASSPNLGLNYGYTF | TGTGCCAGCAGTCCTAATTTGGGTCTAAACTATGGCTACACCTTC
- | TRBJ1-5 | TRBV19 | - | CASSMTGVVNQPQHF | TGTGCCAGTAGTATGACCGGGGTGGTGAATCAGCCCCAGCATTTT
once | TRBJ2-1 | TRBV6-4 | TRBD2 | CASSATSGSYNEQFF | TGTGCCAGCAGTGCAACTAGCGGGTCTTACAATGAGCAGTTCTTC
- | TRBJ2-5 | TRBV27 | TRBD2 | CASSNRAGGNQETQYF | TGTGCCAGCAGTAACCGAGCGGGAGGAAACCAAGAGACCCAGTACTTC
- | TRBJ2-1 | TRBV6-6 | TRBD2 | CASSSTLAGGSNEQFF | TGTGCCAGCAGTTCCACACTAGCGGGAGGATCCAATGAGCAGTTCTTC